These T cell receptor beta chains were read from a single sample in a study of PD-1 blockade in classical Hodgkin lymphoma. Here immunoSEQ multiplex PCR was the method, and the copy in TCRdb shows in-frame clones only, minus some. Of 45,000 to 65,000 clones in the sample, over 60% are singletons; the top ten hold about 16%. The material sequenced was peripheral blood mononuclear cells (PBMCs), taken before the second cycle of nivolumab. These receptors originate from a human donor with classical Hodgkin lymphoma. Both conserved end residues are part of each CDR3. Fields, in order: J gene, V gene, clone size, D gene, CDR3 protein, CDR3 DNA. A D gene is named only where the DNA matches it firmly. Only part of the rows carry a size: once, few, many, or a class if the clone is expanded.

J: TRBJ2-7
V: TRBV28
size: -
D: -
CDR3: CASSLWGNEQYF
DNA: TGTGCCAGCAGTTTATGGGGGAACGAGCAGTACTTC

J: TRBJ2-2
V: TRBV6-5
size: few
D: TRBD2
CDR3: CAVESGKTGELFF
DNA: TGTGCCGTGGAAAGCGGGAAAACCGGGGAGCTGTTTTTT

J: TRBJ2-2
V: TRBV10-3
size: -
D: -
CDR3: CAIRTAPGTRGEGASNTGELFF
DNA: TGTGCCATCAGGACGGCGCCCGGGACGCGAGGCGAGGGAGCGTCGAACACCGGGGAGCTGTTTTTT

J: TRBJ1-4
V: TRBV30
size: -
D: -
CDR3: CAWSVGGGAHEKLFF
DNA: TGTGCCTGGAGTGTAGGTGGAGGGGCCCATGAAAAACTGTTTTTT

J: TRBJ2-2
V: TRBV4-3
size: -
D: -
CDR3: CASETSFKSGELFF
DNA: TGCGCCAGCGAGACTAGTTTTAAGTCCGGGGAGCTGTTTTTT

J: TRBJ2-3
V: TRBV2
size: -
D: TRBD2
CDR3: CASGREADTQYF
DNA: TGTGCCAGCGGTCGGGAGGCAGATACGCAGTATTTT

J: TRBJ2-5
V: TRBV7-6
size: -
D: -
CDR3: CASSLGLALQETQYF
DNA: TGTGCCAGCAGCTTAGGACTCGCTCTCCAAGAGACCCAGTACTTC

J: TRBJ2-6
V: TRBV6-4
size: -
D: -
CDR3: CARRKDSRTAPSGANVLTF
DNA: TGTGCCAGGAGGAAGGATTCTAGGACAGCTCCCTCTGGGGCCAACGTCCTGACTTTC

J: TRBJ2-2
V: TRBV30
size: few
D: -
CDR3: CAWRASQGSGELFF
DNA: TGTGCCTGGAGAGCCTCACAGGGCTCCGGGGAGCTGTTTTTT

J: TRBJ1-2
V: TRBV4-1
size: -
D: -
CDR3: CASSQEQLAANYGYTF
DNA: TGCGCCAGCAGCCAGGAACAGCTGGCAGCTAACTATGGCTACACCTTC

J: TRBJ1-2
V: TRBV19
size: -
D: TRBD1
CDR3: CASSISDRGDGYTF
DNA: TGTGCCAGTAGTATCTCGGACAGGGGTGATGGCTACACCTTC

J: TRBJ2-3
V: TRBV13
size: -
D: TRBD2
CDR3: CASSLAASGRPSTDTQYF
DNA: TGTGCCAGCAGCTTAGCGGCTAGCGGGAGGCCTAGCACAGATACGCAGTATTTT

J: TRBJ2-2
V: TRBV6-5
size: once
D: -
CDR3: CATRTGTLNTGELFF
DNA: TGTGCCACCAGGACCGGGACTTTGAACACCGGGGAGCTGTTTTTT

J: TRBJ2-5
V: TRBV10-2
size: -
D: -
CDR3: CASGKGWETQYF
DNA: TGCGCCAGCGGTAAGGGGTGGGAGACCCAGTACTTC

J: TRBJ2-1
V: TRBV7-2
size: -
D: TRBD2
CDR3: CASSVRLAVGNEQFF
DNA: TGTGCCAGCAGCGTAAGACTAGCGGTCGGCAATGAGCAGTTCTTC

J: TRBJ1-5
V: TRBV7-2
size: -
D: -
CDR3: CASSLSPAWDQPQHF
DNA: TGTGCCAGCAGCTTAAGTCCGGCCTGGGATCAGCCCCAGCATTTT

J: TRBJ1-1
V: TRBV6-5
size: few
D: -
CDR3: CASSAMDPNAEAFF
DNA: TGTGCCAGCAGTGCCATGGATCCGAACGCTGAAGCTTTCTTT

J: TRBJ2-1
V: TRBV19
size: -
D: -
CDR3: CASSMMGPPRPEQFF
DNA: TGTGCCAGTAGTATGATGGGACCTCCGCGACCTGAGCAGTTCTTC

J: TRBJ2-2
V: TRBV7-2
size: -
D: TRBD1
CDR3: CASSSKTGPGELFF
DNA: TGTGCCAGCAGCTCCAAGACAGGGCCCGGGGAGCTGTTTTTT

J: TRBJ1-2
V: TRBV28
size: -
D: -
CDR3: CASRAAPIHYGYTF
DNA: TGTGCCAGCAGGGCAGCTCCGATTCACTATGGCTACACCTTC

J: TRBJ2-7
V: TRBV5-5
size: -
D: -
CDR3: CASSFDSIVYEQYF
DNA: TGTGCCAGCAGTTTCGACAGTATAGTCTACGAGCAGTACTTC

J: TRBJ2-1
V: TRBV27
size: once
D: -
CDR3: CASSRGYNEQFF
DNA: TGTGCCAGCAGCCGGGGCTACAATGAGCAGTTCTTC

J: TRBJ2-4
V: TRBV30
size: -
D: -
CDR3: CAWSSRHIQYF
DNA: TGTGCCTGGAGTTCTAGGCACATTCAGTACTTC

J: TRBJ2-6
V: TRBV10-3
size: -
D: -
CDR3: CAIRGSNFLLSGANVLTF
DNA: TGTGCCATCAGGGGTAGTAACTTCCTGCTCTCTGGGGCCAACGTCCTGACTTTC

J: TRBJ1-5
V: TRBV18
size: medium-sized
D: -
CDR3: CASSPLPAGVGGNQPQHF
DNA: TGTGCCAGCTCACCACTTCCGGCTGGGGTCGGGGGCAATCAGCCCCAGCATTTT

J: TRBJ2-2
V: TRBV28
size: -
D: -
CDR3: CASSLFGSGELFF
DNA: TGTGCCAGCAGTTTGTTTGGATCCGGGGAGCTGTTTTTT

J: TRBJ1-5
V: TRBV28
size: -
D: -
CDR3: CASCAGSGFQPQHF
DNA: TGTGCCAGCTGTGCGGGGTCCGGATTTCAGCCCCAGCATTTT

J: TRBJ2-7
V: TRBV10-3
size: once
D: TRBD1
CDR3: CAISERTGQYEQYF
DNA: TGTGCCATCAGTGAGCGGACGGGACAGTACGAGCAGTACTTC

J: TRBJ2-2
V: TRBV13
size: -
D: -
CDR3: CASSSRVPGELFF
DNA: TGTGCCAGCAGCTCCCGAGTGCCCGGGGAGCTGTTTTTT

J: TRBJ2-5
V: TRBV28
size: -
D: TRBD2
CDR3: CASTGSGTSGSWAASAQYF
DNA: TGTGCCAGCACCGGCTCCGGGACTAGCGGGAGTTGGGCTGCCTCGGCCCAGTACTTC

J: TRBJ2-7
V: TRBV6-5
size: -
D: -
CDR3: CASSYSAGGEQYF
DNA: TGTGCCAGCAGTTACTCGGCCGGGGGCGAGCAGTACTTC

J: TRBJ1-5
V: TRBV28
size: -
D: -
CDR3: CASSFPGTPDPQHF
DNA: TGTGCCAGCAGCTTCCCGGGGACCCCGGACCCCCAGCATTTT

J: TRBJ2-5
V: TRBV27
size: -
D: TRBD2
CDR3: CASSTSGRTETQYF
DNA: TGTGCCAGCAGCACTAGCGGGAGGACGGAGACCCAGTACTTC

J: TRBJ2-7
V: TRBV7-8
size: -
D: -
CDR3: CASSAYRVGFTYEQYF
DNA: TGTGCCAGCAGCGCCTATCGGGTGGGCTTTACCTACGAGCAGTACTTC

J: TRBJ2-5
V: TRBV6-5
size: -
D: TRBD1
CDR3: CASSSGQRGSGAQYF
DNA: TGTGCCAGCAGTTCGGGACAGAGGGGGTCAGGGGCCCAGTACTTC

J: TRBJ2-1
V: TRBV28
size: -
D: TRBD1
CDR3: CASSFIGQGTYNEQFF
DNA: TGTGCCAGCAGTTTTATCGGACAGGGGACTTACAATGAGCAGTTCTTC

J: TRBJ2-5
V: TRBV2
size: -
D: TRBD2
CDR3: CASSVAGGPQETQYF
DNA: TGTGCCAGCAGTGTCGCGGGAGGCCCCCAAGAGACCCAGTACTTC

J: TRBJ2-7
V: TRBV9
size: -
D: TRBD2
CDR3: CASSPGLAGVGYEQYF
DNA: TGTGCCAGCAGCCCAGGACTAGCGGGAGTCGGGTACGAGCAGTACTTC

J: TRBJ1-1
V: TRBV6-5
size: -
D: -
CDR3: CASISRADEAFF
DNA: TGTGCCAGCATCTCCAGGGCAGATGAAGCTTTCTTT

J: TRBJ2-5
V: TRBV7-2
size: few
D: -
CDR3: CASSLKRLNLETQYF
DNA: TGTGCCAGCAGCTTAAAGAGGTTAAATTTGGAGACCCAGTACTTC

J: TRBJ1-4
V: TRBV27
size: -
D: -
CDR3: CASSLRPSNEKLFF
DNA: TGTGCCAGCAGTTTGAGGCCTTCCAATGAAAAACTGTTTTTT

J: TRBJ2-1
V: TRBV30
size: few
D: -
CDR3: CAWSIYNEQFF
DNA: TGTGCCTGGAGTATATACAATGAGCAGTTCTTC

J: TRBJ2-3
V: TRBV9
size: once
D: -
CDR3: CASSVRGTVTDTQYF
DNA: TGTGCCAGCAGCGTCCGCGGGACGGTCACAGATACGCAGTATTTT

J: TRBJ2-3
V: TRBV14
size: -
D: TRBD1
CDR3: CASSQSPGQGPDTQYF
DNA: TGTGCCAGCAGCCAGTCCCCGGGACAGGGTCCCGATACGCAGTATTTT